The clone carrying this T cell receptor beta chain has only a few counts. Its antigen is unidentified. Mismatch with germline at one junction end may stem from a read error. The CDR3 totals 13 residues. CDR1 ENHRY and CDR2 SYGVKD come from the germline V gene. These data are taken from a study of T cells in Graves' hyperthyroidism and ophthalmopathy. Regarding the study as a whole: A 13 V-J signature model discriminated ophthalmopathy versus stable hyperthyroidism. Most expanded thyroid clonotypes above 0.001 recurred in blood.

RNA transcripts served as the template for amplifying TCR beta CDR3 regions. The primer set for the first-round RT-PCR of the TCR CDR3 was HTBI. TCRdb passed the multiplex PCR reads through MiXCR, listing each CDR3 protein once. The table records 500,000 to 650,000 distinct CDR3 sequences, about 14% of them present only once. The chain couples TRBV10-3 to TRBJ2-2; maybe TRBD1 (6 bases). The clonotype comes from a woman between 50 and 59 years old with Graves' ophthalmopathy. Sequenced: blood. CDR3 nucleotides: TGTGCCATGTTGGGGGCGAACACCAGGGAGCTGTTTTTT. Its translation: CAMLGANTRELFF.